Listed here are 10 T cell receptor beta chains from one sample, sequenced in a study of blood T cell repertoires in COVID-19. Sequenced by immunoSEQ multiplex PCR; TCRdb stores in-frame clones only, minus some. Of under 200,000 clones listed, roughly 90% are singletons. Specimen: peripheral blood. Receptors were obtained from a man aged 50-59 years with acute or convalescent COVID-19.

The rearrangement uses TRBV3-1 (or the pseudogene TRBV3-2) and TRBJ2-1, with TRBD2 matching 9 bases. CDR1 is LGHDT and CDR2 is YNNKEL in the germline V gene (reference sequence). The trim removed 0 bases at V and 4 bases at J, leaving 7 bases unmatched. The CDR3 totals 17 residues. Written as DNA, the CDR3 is TGTGCCAGCAGCCAAGATCACAGCGGGGGGCCTTACAATGAGCAGTTCTTC. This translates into CASSQDHSGGPYNEQFF.

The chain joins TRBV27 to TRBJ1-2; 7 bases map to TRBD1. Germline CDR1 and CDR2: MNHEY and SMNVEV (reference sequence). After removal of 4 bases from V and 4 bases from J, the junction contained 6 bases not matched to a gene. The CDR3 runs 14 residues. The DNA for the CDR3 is TGTGCCAGCAGTTCGGACAGGACCTTCTATGGCTACACCTTC. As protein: CASSSDRTFYGYTF.

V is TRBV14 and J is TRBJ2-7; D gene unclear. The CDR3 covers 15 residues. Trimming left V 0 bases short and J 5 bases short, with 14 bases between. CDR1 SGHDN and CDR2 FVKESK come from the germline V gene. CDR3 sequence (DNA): TGTGCCAGCAGCCAAGAGAACCTAGGTGCCCACGAGCAGTACTTC. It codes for CASSQENLGAHEQYF.

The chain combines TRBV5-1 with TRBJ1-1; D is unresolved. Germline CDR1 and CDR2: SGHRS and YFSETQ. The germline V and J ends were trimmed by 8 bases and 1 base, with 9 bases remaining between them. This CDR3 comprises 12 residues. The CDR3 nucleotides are TGCGCCAGTCACCAACAGAACACTGAAGCTTTCTTT. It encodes CASHQQNTEAFF.

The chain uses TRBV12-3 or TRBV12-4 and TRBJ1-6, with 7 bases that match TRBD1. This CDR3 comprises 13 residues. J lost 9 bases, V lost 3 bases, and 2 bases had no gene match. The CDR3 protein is CASSLGQLSPLHF. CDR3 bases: TGTGCCAGCAGTTTGGGACAGCTTTCACCCCTCCACTTT.

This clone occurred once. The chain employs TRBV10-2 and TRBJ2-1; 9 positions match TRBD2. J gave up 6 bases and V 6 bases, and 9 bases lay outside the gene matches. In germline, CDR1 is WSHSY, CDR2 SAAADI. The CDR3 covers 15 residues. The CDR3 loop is CASSVSGSSVNEQFF. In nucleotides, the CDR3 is TGCGCCAGCAGCGTTAGCGGGAGCTCTGTCAATGAGCAGTTCTTC.

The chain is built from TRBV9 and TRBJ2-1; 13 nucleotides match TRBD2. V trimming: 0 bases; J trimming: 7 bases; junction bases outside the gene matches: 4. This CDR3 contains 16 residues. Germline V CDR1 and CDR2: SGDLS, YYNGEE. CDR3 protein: CASSVAGLAGRNEQFF. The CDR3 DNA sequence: TGTGCCAGCAGCGTAGCGGGACTAGCGGGGAGAAATGAGCAGTTCTTC.

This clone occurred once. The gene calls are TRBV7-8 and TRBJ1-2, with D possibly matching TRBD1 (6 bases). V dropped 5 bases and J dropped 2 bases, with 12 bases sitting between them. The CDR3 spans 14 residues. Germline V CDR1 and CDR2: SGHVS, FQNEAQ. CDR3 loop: CASSLTGTNYGYTF. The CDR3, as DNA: TGTGCCAGCAGCCTCACAGGGACCAACTATGGCTACACCTTC.

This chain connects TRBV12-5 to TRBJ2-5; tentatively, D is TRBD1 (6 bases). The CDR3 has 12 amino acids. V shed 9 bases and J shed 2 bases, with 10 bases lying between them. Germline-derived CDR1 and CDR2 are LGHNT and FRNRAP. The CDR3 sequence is CARTTGQETQYF. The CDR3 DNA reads TGTGCTAGAACGACAGGTCAAGAGACCCAGTACTTC.

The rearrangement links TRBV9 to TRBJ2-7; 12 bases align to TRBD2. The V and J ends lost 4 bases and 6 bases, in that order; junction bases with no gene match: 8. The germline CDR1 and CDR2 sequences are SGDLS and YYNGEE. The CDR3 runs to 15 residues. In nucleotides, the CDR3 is TGTGCCAGCAGCCCATCACTAGCGGGAGGACGCGAGCAGTACTTC. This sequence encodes CASSPSLAGGREQYF. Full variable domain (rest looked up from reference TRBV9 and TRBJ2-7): DSGVTQTPKHLITATGQRVTLRCSPRSGDLSVYWYQQSLDQGLQFLIQYYNGEERAKGNILERFSAQQFPDLHSELNLSSLELGDSALYFCASSPSLAGGREQYFGPGTRLTVT.